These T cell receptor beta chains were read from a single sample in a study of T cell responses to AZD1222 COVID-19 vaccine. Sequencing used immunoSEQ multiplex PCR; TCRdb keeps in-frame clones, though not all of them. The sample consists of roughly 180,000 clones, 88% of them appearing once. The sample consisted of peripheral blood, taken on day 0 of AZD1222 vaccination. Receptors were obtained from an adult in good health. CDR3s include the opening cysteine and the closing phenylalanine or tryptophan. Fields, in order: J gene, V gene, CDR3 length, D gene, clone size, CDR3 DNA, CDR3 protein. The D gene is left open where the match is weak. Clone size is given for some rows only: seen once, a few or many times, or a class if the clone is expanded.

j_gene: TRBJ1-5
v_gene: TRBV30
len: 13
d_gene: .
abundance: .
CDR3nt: TGTGCCTGGGAGTGGGGGCACAATCAGCCCCAGCATTTT
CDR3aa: CAWEWGHNQPQHF

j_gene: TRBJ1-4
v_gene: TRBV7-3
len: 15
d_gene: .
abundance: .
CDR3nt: TGTGCCAGCAGCCCCACCGGGGTCCCTAATGAAAAACTGTTTTTT
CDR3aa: CASSPTGVPNEKLFF

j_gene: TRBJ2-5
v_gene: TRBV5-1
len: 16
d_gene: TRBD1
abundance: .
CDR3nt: TGCGCCAGCAGCCGCAACCCGACAGGGCAGCAAGAGACCCAGTACTTC
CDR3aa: CASSRNPTGQQETQYF

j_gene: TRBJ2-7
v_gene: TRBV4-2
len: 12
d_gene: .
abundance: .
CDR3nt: TGTGCCAGCAGCCCGGCCCTGGGGGAGCAGTACTTC
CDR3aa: CASSPALGEQYF

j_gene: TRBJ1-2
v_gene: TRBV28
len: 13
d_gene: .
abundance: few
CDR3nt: TGTGCCAGCAGTTTTGGGGGGTGGTATGGCTACACCTTC
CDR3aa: CASSFGGWYGYTF

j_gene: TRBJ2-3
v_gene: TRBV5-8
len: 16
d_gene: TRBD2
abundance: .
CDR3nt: TGTGCCAGCAGCCCGGCGCGCGGGGGGTCTACAGATACGCAGTATTTT
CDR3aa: CASSPARGGSTDTQYF

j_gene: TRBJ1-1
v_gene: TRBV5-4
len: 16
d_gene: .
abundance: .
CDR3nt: TGTGCCAGCAGTTTGGGGGGAGGAGGGCACAACACTGAAGCTTTCTTT
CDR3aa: CASSLGGGGHNTEAFF

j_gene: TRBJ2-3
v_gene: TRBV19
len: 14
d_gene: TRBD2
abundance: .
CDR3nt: TGTGCCAGTAAGGGACTAGCGGGGACAGATACGCAGTATTTT
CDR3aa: CASKGLAGTDTQYF

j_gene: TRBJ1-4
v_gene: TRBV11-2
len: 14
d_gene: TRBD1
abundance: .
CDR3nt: TGTGCCAGCAGCTCGGGACAGGGGAATGAAAAACTGTTTTTT
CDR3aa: CASSSGQGNEKLFF

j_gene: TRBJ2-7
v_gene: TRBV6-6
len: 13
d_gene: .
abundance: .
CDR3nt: TGTGCCAGCAGTTACCTTTCGGACTACGAGCAGTACTTC
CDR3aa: CASSYLSDYEQYF

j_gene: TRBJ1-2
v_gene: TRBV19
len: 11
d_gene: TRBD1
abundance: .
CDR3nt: TGTGCCGGCTACAGGGGCGGGGGCTACACCTTC
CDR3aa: CAGYRGGGYTF

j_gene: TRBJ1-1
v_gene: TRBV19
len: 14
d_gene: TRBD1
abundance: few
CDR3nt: TGTGCCAGTAGTATAGTCGGGACAGGGGGAGAAGCTTTCTTT
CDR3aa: CASSIVGTGGEAFF

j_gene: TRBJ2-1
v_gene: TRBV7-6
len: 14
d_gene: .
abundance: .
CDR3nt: TGTGCCAGCAGCTTAGACGAGGGGGGAAGTGAGCAGTTCTTC
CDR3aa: CASSLDEGGSEQFF

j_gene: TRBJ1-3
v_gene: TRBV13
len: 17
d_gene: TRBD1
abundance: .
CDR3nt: TGTGCCAGCAGTACCACGACAGGGGGGCTTTCTGGAAACACCATATATTTT
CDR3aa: CASSTTTGGLSGNTIYF

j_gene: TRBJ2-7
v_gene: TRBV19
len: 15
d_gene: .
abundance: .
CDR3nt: TGTGCCAGTAGTATCCTAGACAGCGGGTCCCACGAGCAGTACTTC
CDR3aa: CASSILDSGSHEQYF

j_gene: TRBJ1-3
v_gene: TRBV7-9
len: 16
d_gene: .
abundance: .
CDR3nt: TGTGCCAGCAGCTTAGCGAAGGCCTACTCTGGAAACACCATATATTTT
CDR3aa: CASSLAKAYSGNTIYF